This is a list of T cell receptor beta chains from one sample in a study of T-cell reconstitution after alpha-beta-depleted transplantation in children. TCRdb processed the PCR reads anew with MiXCR; each CDR3 protein has one entry. The sample shows roughly 89,000 distinct CDR3 sequences, over 9% of them seen only once. This material consisted of PBMCs from the stem cell graft donor, taken from the stem cell graft. The receptors stem from a human donor who donated a stem cell graft to a child with inherited bone marrow failure. Both conserved end residues are part of each CDR3. Each record gives: D gene, clone size, V gene, J gene, CDR3 DNA, CDR3 protein. D genes are given only for firm matches. Some rows have no size entry. The others give once, few or many, or a class for an expanded clone.

d_gene: NA
abundance: NA
v_gene: TRBV11-2
j_gene: TRBJ2-3
CDR3nt: TGTGCCAGCAGCTTCGGTAAAGGAGGACGGCGCACAGATACGCAGTATTTT
CDR3aa: CASSFGKGGRRTDTQYF

d_gene: NA
abundance: many
v_gene: TRBV12-3/TRBV12-4
j_gene: TRBJ2-7
CDR3nt: TGTGCCAGCAGTTCATGGGTAGACGAGCAGTACTTC
CDR3aa: CASSSWVDEQYF

d_gene: NA
abundance: many
v_gene: TRBV5-1
j_gene: TRBJ2-5
CDR3nt: TGCGCCAGCAGCTTGGGAGCACAAGAGACCCATTACTTC
CDR3aa: CASSLGAQETHYF

d_gene: NA
abundance: many
v_gene: TRBV5-1
j_gene: TRBJ2-1
CDR3nt: TGCGCCAGCAGCTTCCTACCCGGACAGACCTACAATGAGCAGTTCTTC
CDR3aa: CASSFLPGQTYNEQFF

d_gene: NA
abundance: many
v_gene: TRBV25-1
j_gene: TRBJ1-2
CDR3nt: TGTGCCAGCAGTGAATTGAACCCGGGACATTTTAACTATGGCTACACCTTC
CDR3aa: CASSELNPGHFNYGYTF

d_gene: TRBD1
abundance: many
v_gene: TRBV4-2
j_gene: TRBJ2-7
CDR3nt: TGTGCCAGCAGCCAGACCCCTTCCTCGACAGGGTACGAGCAGTACTTC
CDR3aa: CASSQTPSSTGYEQYF

d_gene: NA
abundance: many
v_gene: TRBV7-9
j_gene: TRBJ1-2
CDR3nt: TGTGCCAGCAGCTTAGGTGCGGGCAGCGATTATGGCTACACCTTC
CDR3aa: CASSLGAGSDYGYTF

d_gene: NA
abundance: few
v_gene: TRBV6-4
j_gene: TRBJ2-3
CDR3nt: TGTGCCAGCAGTGAGAACAGCGGCCCCTACACAGATACGCAGTATTTT
CDR3aa: CASSENSGPYTDTQYF

d_gene: NA
abundance: many
v_gene: TRBV12-3/TRBV12-4
j_gene: TRBJ1-6
CDR3nt: TGTGCCAGCAGGATACAGGGAACTGTTCTGTTGTTAAATTCACCCCTCCACTTT
CDR3aa: CASRIQGTVLLLNSPLHF

d_gene: NA
abundance: NA
v_gene: TRBV10-3
j_gene: TRBJ2-3
CDR3nt: TGTGGGACCAGTGAGGCTGGACGGACCAGTGGCACAGATACGCAGTATTTT
CDR3aa: CGTSEAGRTSGTDTQYF

d_gene: TRBD1
abundance: many
v_gene: TRBV5-1
j_gene: TRBJ2-1
CDR3nt: TGCGCCAGCAGCTTGGCGGGGACAGCTAACAATGAGCAGTTCTTC
CDR3aa: CASSLAGTANNEQFF

d_gene: TRBD2
abundance: few
v_gene: TRBV29-1
j_gene: TRBJ2-5
CDR3nt: TGCAGCGCCGGGGGGACCCAAGAGACCCAGTACTTC
CDR3aa: CSAGGTQETQYF

d_gene: TRBD2
abundance: many
v_gene: TRBV19
j_gene: TRBJ2-1
CDR3nt: TGTGCCAGTAGGATTACTAGCGGGGTTTTCAATGAGCAGTTCTTC
CDR3aa: CASRITSGVFNEQFF

d_gene: TRBD1
abundance: NA
v_gene: TRBV7-9
j_gene: TRBJ1-5
CDR3nt: TGTGCCAGCAGCTTAGCGGGGGGACAGGGGATCAATCAGCCCCAGCATTTT
CDR3aa: CASSLAGGQGINQPQHF

d_gene: TRBD2
abundance: many
v_gene: TRBV20-1
j_gene: TRBJ2-7
CDR3nt: TGCAGTGCCATTAGCGGGAGTTTCTCCTACGAGCAGTACTTC
CDR3aa: CSAISGSFSYEQYF

d_gene: TRBD2
abundance: few
v_gene: TRBV7-2
j_gene: TRBJ2-7
CDR3nt: TGTGCCAGCAGCTTAAGGCTAGCGGGAGACTACGAGCAGTACTTC
CDR3aa: CASSLRLAGDYEQYF

d_gene: TRBD1
abundance: many
v_gene: TRBV29-1
j_gene: TRBJ2-7
CDR3nt: TGCAGCGTTCAGACAGGGGGCTCCCTCTATCACGAGCAGTACTTC
CDR3aa: CSVQTGGSLYHEQYF

d_gene: NA
abundance: many
v_gene: TRBV9
j_gene: TRBJ1-5
CDR3nt: TGTGCCAGCAGCGGTGGGGACGGCTCCAATCAGCCCCAGCATTTT
CDR3aa: CASSGGDGSNQPQHF

d_gene: NA
abundance: few
v_gene: TRBV18
j_gene: TRBJ2-5
CDR3nt: TGTGCCAGCTCACCAGGACGGGAAGAGACCCAGTACTTC
CDR3aa: CASSPGREETQYF

d_gene: NA
abundance: many
v_gene: TRBV29-1
j_gene: TRBJ1-2
CDR3nt: TGCAGCGTTTCCGATTATGGCTACACCTTC
CDR3aa: CSVSDYGYTF

d_gene: NA
abundance: NA
v_gene: TRBV7-6
j_gene: TRBJ2-2
CDR3nt: TGTGCCAGCAGCTTAGGTGCGGGGCGCGCGAACACCGGGGAGCTGTTTTTT
CDR3aa: CASSLGAGRANTGELFF

d_gene: TRBD2
abundance: many
v_gene: TRBV29-1
j_gene: TRBJ2-1
CDR3nt: TGCAGCGGTGGACTAGCGGGAGTCTACAATGAGCAGTTCTTC
CDR3aa: CSGGLAGVYNEQFF

d_gene: NA
abundance: many
v_gene: TRBV27
j_gene: TRBJ2-7
CDR3nt: TGTGCCAGCAGTTTAAGGGCAGGCTACGAGCAGTACTTC
CDR3aa: CASSLRAGYEQYF

d_gene: NA
abundance: many
v_gene: TRBV29-1
j_gene: TRBJ2-4
CDR3nt: TGCAGCGTTGAGGCGGGGCAGGGGAATTACATTCAGTACTTC
CDR3aa: CSVEAGQGNYIQYF

d_gene: TRBD1
abundance: many
v_gene: TRBV4-1
j_gene: TRBJ2-2
CDR3nt: TGCGCCAGCAGCCCCTGGACAGGGTTGGCCACCGGGGAGCTGTTTTTT
CDR3aa: CASSPWTGLATGELFF

d_gene: TRBD1
abundance: many
v_gene: TRBV4-3
j_gene: TRBJ1-6
CDR3nt: TGCGCCAGCAGCCAAGGAGTCGGGACAGGAAATTCACCCCTCCACTTT
CDR3aa: CASSQGVGTGNSPLHF

d_gene: TRBD1
abundance: many
v_gene: TRBV7-3
j_gene: TRBJ2-3
CDR3nt: TGTGCCAGCAGCTTGACAGGGCCAGATACGCAGTATTTT
CDR3aa: CASSLTGPDTQYF

d_gene: TRBD1
abundance: many
v_gene: TRBV5-5
j_gene: TRBJ1-2
CDR3nt: TGTGCCAGCAGGCCGGGACAGAATCACTATTATGGCTACACCTTC
CDR3aa: CASRPGQNHYYGYTF

d_gene: NA
abundance: many
v_gene: TRBV5-1
j_gene: TRBJ2-7
CDR3nt: TGCGCCAGCAGTCAAGTGGGGGTTGACGAGCAGTACTTC
CDR3aa: CASSQVGVDEQYF

d_gene: NA
abundance: many
v_gene: TRBV5-1
j_gene: TRBJ2-3
CDR3nt: TGCGCCAGCATGGTAGGGACTAGCACAGATACGCAGTATTTT
CDR3aa: CASMVGTSTDTQYF

d_gene: NA
abundance: many
v_gene: TRBV7-2
j_gene: TRBJ2-1
CDR3nt: TGTGCCAGCAGCTCCAAGGGGCGGGACTTTGAGCAGTTCTTC
CDR3aa: CASSSKGRDFEQFF

d_gene: NA
abundance: NA
v_gene: TRBV19
j_gene: TRBJ1-1
CDR3nt: TGTGCCAGTAGATCCATACCCGGGAACACTGAAGCTTTCTTT
CDR3aa: CASRSIPGNTEAFF

d_gene: TRBD2
abundance: NA
v_gene: TRBV7-3
j_gene: TRBJ2-7
CDR3nt: TGTGCCAGCAGCTTAACTAGCGGGAGGTACGAGCAGTACTTC
CDR3aa: CASSLTSGRYEQYF